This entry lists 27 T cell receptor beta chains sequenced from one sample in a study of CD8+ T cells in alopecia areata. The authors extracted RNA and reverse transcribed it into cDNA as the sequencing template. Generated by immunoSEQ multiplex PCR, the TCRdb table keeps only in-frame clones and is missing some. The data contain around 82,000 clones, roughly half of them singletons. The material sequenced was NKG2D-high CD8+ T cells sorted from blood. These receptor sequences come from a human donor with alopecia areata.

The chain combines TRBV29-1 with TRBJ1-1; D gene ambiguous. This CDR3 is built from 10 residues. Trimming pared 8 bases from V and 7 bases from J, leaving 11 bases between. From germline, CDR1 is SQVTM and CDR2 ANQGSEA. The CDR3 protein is CSTESGEAFF. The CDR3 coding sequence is TGCAGCACGGAGAGCGGTGAAGCTTTCTTT. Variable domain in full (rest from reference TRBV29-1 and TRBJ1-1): SAVISQKPSRDICQRGTSLTIQCQVDSQVTMMFWYRQQPGQSLTLIATANQGSEATYESGFVIDKFPISRPNLTFSTLTVSNMSPEDSSIYLCSTESGEAFFGQGTRLTVV.

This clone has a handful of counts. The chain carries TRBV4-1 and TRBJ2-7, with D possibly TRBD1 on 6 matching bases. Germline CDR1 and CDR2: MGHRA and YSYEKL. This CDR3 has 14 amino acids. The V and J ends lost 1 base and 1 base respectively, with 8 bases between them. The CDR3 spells CASSQAGVSYEQYF. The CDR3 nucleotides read TGCGCCAGCAGCCAAGCAGGGGTGTCCTACGAGCAGTACTTC.

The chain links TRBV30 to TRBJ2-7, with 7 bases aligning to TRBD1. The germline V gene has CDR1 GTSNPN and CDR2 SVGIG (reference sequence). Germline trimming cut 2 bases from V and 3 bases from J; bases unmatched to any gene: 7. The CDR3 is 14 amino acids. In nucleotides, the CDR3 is TGTGCCTGGAGTAGCACAGGGGTGGGCTACGAGCAGTACTTC. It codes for CAWSSTGVGYEQYF.

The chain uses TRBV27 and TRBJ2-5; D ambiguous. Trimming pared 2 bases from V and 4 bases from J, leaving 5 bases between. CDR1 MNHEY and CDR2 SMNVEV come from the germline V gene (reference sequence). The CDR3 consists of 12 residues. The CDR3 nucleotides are TGTGCCAGCAGTTTAAACGGAGAGACCCAGTACTTC. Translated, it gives CASSLNGETQYF.

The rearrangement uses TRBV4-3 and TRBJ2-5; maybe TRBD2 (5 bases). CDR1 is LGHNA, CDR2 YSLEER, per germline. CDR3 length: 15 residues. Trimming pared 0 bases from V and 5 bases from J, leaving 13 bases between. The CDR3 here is CASSQELHSVETQYF. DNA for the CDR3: TGCGCCAGCAGCCAAGAGCTACATAGCGTGGAGACCCAGTACTTC.

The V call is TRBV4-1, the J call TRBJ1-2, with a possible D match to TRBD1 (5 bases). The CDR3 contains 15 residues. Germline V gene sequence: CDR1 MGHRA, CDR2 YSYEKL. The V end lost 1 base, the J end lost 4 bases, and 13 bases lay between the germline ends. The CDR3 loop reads CASSQVFGGTYGYTF. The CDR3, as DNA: TGCGCCAGCAGCCAAGTTTTCGGAGGGACCTATGGCTACACCTTC.

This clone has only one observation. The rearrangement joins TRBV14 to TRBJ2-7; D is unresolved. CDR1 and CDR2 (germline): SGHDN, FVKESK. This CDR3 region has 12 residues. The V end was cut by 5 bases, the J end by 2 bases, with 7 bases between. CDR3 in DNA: TGTGCCAGCAGCGGGTCAACCTACGAGCAGTACTTC. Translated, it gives CASSGSTYEQYF.

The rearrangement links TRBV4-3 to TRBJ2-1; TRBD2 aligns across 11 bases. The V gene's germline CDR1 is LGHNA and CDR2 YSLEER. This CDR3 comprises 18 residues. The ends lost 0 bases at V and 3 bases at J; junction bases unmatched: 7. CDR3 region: CASSQEAGTSGFYNEQFF. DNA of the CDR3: TGCGCCAGCAGCCAAGAAGCAGGGACTAGCGGCTTCTACAATGAGCAGTTCTTC.

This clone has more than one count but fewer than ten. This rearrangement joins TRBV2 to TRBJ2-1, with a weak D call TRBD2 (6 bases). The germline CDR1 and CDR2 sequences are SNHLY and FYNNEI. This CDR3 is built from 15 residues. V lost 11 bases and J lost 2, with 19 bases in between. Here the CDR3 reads CARMVPGEAYNEQFF. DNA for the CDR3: TGTGCCCGCATGGTCCCCGGGGAGGCCTACAATGAGCAGTTCTTC.

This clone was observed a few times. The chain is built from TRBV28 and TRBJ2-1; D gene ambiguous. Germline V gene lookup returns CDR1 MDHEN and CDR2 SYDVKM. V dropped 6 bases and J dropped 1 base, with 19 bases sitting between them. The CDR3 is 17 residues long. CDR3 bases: TGTGCCAGCAGACGTGGACCACAAGGCGAGTCCTACAATGAGCAGTTCTTC. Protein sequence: CASRRGPQGESYNEQFF.

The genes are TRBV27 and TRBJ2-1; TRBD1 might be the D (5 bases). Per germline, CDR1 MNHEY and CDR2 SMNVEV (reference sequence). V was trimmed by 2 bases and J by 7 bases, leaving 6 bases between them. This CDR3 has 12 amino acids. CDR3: CASSLQGNEQFF. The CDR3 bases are TGTGCCAGCAGTTTACAGGGTAATGAGCAGTTCTTC.

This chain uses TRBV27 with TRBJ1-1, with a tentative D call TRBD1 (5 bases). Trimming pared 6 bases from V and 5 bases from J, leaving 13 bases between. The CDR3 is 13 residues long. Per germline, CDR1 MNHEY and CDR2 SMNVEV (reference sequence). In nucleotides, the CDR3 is TGTGCCAGCAGGGGAGGGGTCCAGACTGAAGCTTTCTTT. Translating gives CASRGGVQTEAFF.

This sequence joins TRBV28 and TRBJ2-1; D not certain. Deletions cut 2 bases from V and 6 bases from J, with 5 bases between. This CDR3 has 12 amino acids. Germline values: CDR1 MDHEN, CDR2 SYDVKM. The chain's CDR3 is CASSLGTNEQFF. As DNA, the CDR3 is TGTGCCAGCAGTTTAGGTACCAATGAGCAGTTCTTC.

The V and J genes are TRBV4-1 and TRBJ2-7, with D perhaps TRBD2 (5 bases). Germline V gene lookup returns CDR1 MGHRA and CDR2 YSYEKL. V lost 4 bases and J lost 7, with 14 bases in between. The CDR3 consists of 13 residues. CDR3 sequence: CASSPGISGEQYF. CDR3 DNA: TGCGCCAGCAGCCCCGGTATCTCGGGGGAGCAGTACTTC.

The CDR3 spells CASSQPDRYNEQFF. CDR3 nucleotides: TGCGCCAGCAGCCAGCCCGACCGCTACAATGAGCAGTTCTTC. This chain uses TRBV4-3 with TRBJ2-1; the D is unclear. V lost 3 bases, J lost 3 bases, and 9 bases lay in between. This CDR3 has 14 residues. Per germline, CDR1 LGHNA and CDR2 YSLEER.

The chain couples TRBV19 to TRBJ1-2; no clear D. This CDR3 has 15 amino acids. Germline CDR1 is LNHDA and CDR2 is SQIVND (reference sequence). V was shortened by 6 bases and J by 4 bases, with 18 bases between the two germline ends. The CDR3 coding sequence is TGTGCCAGTAGCCACCGGGTCCCCTCCTCCTATGGCTACACCTTC. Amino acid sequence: CASSHRVPSSYGYTF.

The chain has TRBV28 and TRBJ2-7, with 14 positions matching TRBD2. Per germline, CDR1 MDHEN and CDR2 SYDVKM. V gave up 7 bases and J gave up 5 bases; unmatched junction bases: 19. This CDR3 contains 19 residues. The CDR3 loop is CASIGPSSLGLAGGNEQYF. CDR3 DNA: TGTGCCAGCATCGGCCCCAGCAGCCTTGGACTAGCGGGAGGAAACGAGCAGTACTTC. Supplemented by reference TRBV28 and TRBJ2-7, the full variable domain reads DVKVTQSSRYLVKRTGEKVFLECVQDMDHENMFWYRQDPGLGLRLIYFSYDVKMKEKGDIPEGYSVSREKKERFSLILESASTNQTSMYLCASIGPSSLGLAGGNEQYFGPGTRLTVT.

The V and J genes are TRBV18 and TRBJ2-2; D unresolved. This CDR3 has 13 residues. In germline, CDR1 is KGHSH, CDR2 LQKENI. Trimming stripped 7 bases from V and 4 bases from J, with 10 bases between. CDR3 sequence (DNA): TGTGCCAGCTACTTAGACGTCACCGGGGAGCTGTTTTTT. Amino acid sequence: CASYLDVTGELFF.

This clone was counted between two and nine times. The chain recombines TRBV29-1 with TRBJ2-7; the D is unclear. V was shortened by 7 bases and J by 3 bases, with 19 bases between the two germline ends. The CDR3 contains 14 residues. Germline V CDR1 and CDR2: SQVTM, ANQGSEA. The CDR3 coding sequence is TGCAGCGCTGAGGACCCCATCAATATCTACGAGCAGTACTTC. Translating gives CSAEDPINIYEQYF.

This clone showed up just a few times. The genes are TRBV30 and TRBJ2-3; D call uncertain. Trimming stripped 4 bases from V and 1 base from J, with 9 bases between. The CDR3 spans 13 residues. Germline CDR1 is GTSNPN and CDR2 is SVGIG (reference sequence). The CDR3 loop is CAWNKVGTDTQYF. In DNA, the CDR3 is TGTGCCTGGAATAAGGTGGGCACAGATACGCAGTATTTT.

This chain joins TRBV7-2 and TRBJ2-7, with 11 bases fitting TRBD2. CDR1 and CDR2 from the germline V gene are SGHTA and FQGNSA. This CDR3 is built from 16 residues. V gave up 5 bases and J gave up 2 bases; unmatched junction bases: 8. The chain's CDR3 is CASSPRLAGRPYEQYF. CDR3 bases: TGTGCCAGCAGCCCAAGACTAGCGGGGAGACCCTACGAGCAGTACTTC.

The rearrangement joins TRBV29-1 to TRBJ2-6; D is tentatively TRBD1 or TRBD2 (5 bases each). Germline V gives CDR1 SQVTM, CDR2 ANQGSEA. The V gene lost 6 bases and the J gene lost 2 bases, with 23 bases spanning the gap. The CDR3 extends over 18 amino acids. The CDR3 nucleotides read TGCAGCGTCATCGGTTTGGGGGAAGATAGCGCTGGGGCCAACGTCCTGACTTTC. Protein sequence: CSVIGLGEDSAGANVLTF.

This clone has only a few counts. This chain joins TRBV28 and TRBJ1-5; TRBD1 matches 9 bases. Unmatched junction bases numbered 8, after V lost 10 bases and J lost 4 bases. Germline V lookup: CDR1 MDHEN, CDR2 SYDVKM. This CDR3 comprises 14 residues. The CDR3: CATAPDRGNQPQHF. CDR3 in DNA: TGTGCCACCGCCCCGGACAGGGGAAATCAGCCCCAGCATTTT.

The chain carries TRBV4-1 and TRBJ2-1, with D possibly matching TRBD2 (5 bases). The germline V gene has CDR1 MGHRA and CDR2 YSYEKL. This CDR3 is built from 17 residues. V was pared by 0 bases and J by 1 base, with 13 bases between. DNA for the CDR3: TGCGCCAGCAGCCAAGATGGGCTGAGCGGATCCTACAATGAGCAGTTCTTC. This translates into CASSQDGLSGSYNEQFF.

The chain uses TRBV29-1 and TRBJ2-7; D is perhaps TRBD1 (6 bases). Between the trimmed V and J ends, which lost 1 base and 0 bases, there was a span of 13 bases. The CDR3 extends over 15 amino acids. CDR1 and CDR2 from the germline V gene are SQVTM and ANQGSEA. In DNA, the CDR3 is TGCAGCGTTGAAGGGTCCGGGACACCCTCCTACGAGCAGTACTTC. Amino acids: CSVEGSGTPSYEQYF.

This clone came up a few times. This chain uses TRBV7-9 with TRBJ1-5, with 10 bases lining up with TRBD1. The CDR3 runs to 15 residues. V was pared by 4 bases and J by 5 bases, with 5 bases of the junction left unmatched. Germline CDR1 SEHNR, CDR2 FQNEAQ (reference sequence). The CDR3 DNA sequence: TGTGCCAGCAGCTCGACCGGGACAGGGGATCAGCCCCAGCATTTT. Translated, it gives CASSSTGTGDQPQHF.

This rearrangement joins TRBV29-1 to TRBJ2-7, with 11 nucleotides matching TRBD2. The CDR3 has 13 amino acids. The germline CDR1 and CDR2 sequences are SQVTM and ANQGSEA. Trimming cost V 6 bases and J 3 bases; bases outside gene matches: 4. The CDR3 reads CSVTSGSRYEQYF. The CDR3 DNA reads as TGCAGCGTAACTAGCGGGAGCCGCTACGAGCAGTACTTC.